The source of this T cell receptor beta chain is a study of cytomegalovirus exposure and HLA in healthy donors. Study-wide results and limits: In vitro work confirmed that a few CMV-associated chains recognize CMV antigens.

Germline CDR1 is MGHRA and CDR2 is YSYEKL. This CDR3 region has 16 residues. Losses at the gene ends were 0 bases for V and 0 bases for J; bases not matched to a gene: 2. 60 Vbeta and 13 Jbeta primers were used in PCR. Clones were sequenced by immunoSEQ multiplex PCR, and TCRdb holds only the in-frame ones, with some missing. The table lists about 160,000 clones, around 77% of them singletons, with roughly 3.7% in the top ten. With respect to this clone: Its matching antigen is unknown.

Sequencing was done on a sample of PBMCs. The chain has TRBV4-1 and TRBJ2-1, with TRBD1 matching over 7 bases. The TCR was taken from a man aged 25-40 years in good health and CMV-seropositive. Here the CDR3 reads CASSQEWDSSYNEQFF. The CDR3 nucleotides read TGCGCCAGCAGCCAAGAGTGGGACAGCTCCTACAATGAGCAGTTCTTC.